A single sample gave rise to the 15 T cell receptor beta chains below, sequenced in a study of CD8+ T cells in alopecia areata. It was cDNA, reverse transcribed from extracted RNA, that served as the sequencing template. Clones were read by immunoSEQ multiplex PCR, and TCRdb kept only the in-frame ones, dropping some. The top ten hold around 5% of the sample, which has about 200,000 clones, approximately 53% seen once. Material for sequencing was CD8+ T cells sorted from blood. These receptors were obtained from a human donor in good health.

The rearrangement links TRBV5-4 to TRBJ1-2; D is unclear. The CDR3 sequence is 18 residues long. Between the trimmed V and J ends, which lost 2 bases and 0 bases, there was a span of 20 bases. Germline V lookup: CDR1 SGHNT, CDR2 YYREEE (reference sequence). CDR3 DNA: TGTGCCAGCAGCTTCCACGGGATGGGGATAGACCCTAACTATGGCTACACCTTC. This encodes CASSFHGMGIDPNYGYTF.

The rearrangement joins TRBV27 to TRBJ2-7; D perhaps matches TRBD2 (6 bases). The V and J ends lost 5 bases and 6 bases respectively, with 14 bases between them. The CDR3 consists of 13 residues. The germline V gene has CDR1 MNHEY and CDR2 SMNVEV (reference sequence). CDR3 sequence: CASSTRMGGEQYF. CDR3 nucleotides: TGTGCCAGCAGTACCCGAATGGGGGGCGAGCAGTACTTC.

This clone was detected only a few times. The chain combines TRBV4-1 with TRBJ2-3; the D call may be TRBD1 or TRBD2 (5 bases each). The germline gives CDR1 MGHRA, CDR2 YSYEKL. Trimming took 3 bases from V and 1 from J, leaving 11 bases between them. The CDR3 has 15 residues. CDR3 residues: CASSQGEYGTDTQYF. CDR3 DNA sequence: TGCGCCAGCAGCCAGGGGGAGTACGGCACAGATACGCAGTATTTT.

The chain uses TRBV6-5 and TRBJ1-2; D not certain. The V gene lost 5 bases and the J gene lost 7 bases, with 14 bases spanning the gap. Germline V gene lookup returns CDR1 MNHEY and CDR2 SVGAGI. The CDR3 is 13 residues long. CDR3 loop: CASSIGSLGGYTF. CDR3 DNA sequence: TGTGCCAGCAGTATAGGGAGCTTGGGTGGCTACACCTTC.

The V gene is TRBV2, the J gene TRBJ2-7, with no clear D. Trimming left V 0 bases short and J 4 bases short, with 16 bases between. The germline V gene has CDR1 SNHLY and CDR2 FYNNEI. The length of the CDR3 is 16 residues. DNA for the CDR3: TGTGCCAGCAGTGAAGCTTTAGCCGTTTACTTTTACGAGCAGTACTTC. Encoded protein: CASSEALAVYFYEQYF.

V is TRBV13 and J is TRBJ2-5; TRBD2 matches at 14 bases. The CDR3 loop spans 13 amino acids. Germline CDR1 PRHDT, CDR2 FYEKMQ (reference sequence). The junction had 6 bases not matched to a gene; V was cut back by 7 bases and J by 11 bases. The CDR3 region is CASTPGLAGAQYF. As DNA, the CDR3 is TGTGCCAGCACCCCGGGACTAGCGGGGGCGCAGTACTTC.

V usage is TRBV29-1 and J usage is TRBJ2-7; 10 nucleotides align to TRBD1. With 6 bases clipped from V and 4 bases from J, the junction kept 3 bases outside the gene matches. The germline V gene has CDR1 SQVTM and CDR2 ANQGSEA. This CDR3 comprises 12 residues. CDR3 loop: CSVSGQGYEQYF. In DNA, the CDR3 is TGCAGCGTCTCGGGACAGGGGTACGAGCAGTACTTC.

The J gene is TRBJ1-1, the V gene TRBV5-1; D unclear. V shed 0 bases and J shed 4 bases, with 19 bases lying between them. Germline CDR1 is SGHRS and CDR2 is YFSETQ. This CDR3 contains 17 residues. CDR3 protein: CASSLGQPAISATEAFF. CDR3 sequence (DNA): TGCGCCAGCAGCTTGGGGCAACCGGCTATCAGCGCCACTGAAGCTTTCTTT.

V is TRBV27 and J is TRBJ2-1; 7 bases map to TRBD1. With V trimmed by 3 bases and J by 4 bases, 12 bases remained unmatched. In germline, CDR1 is MNHEY, CDR2 SMNVEV (reference sequence). The CDR3 extends over 17 amino acids. The CDR3: CASSFRDRALLYNEQFF. CDR3 nucleotides: TGTGCCAGCAGTTTCCGGGACAGAGCACTATTGTACAATGAGCAGTTCTTC.

CDR3 sequence: CSVEAGGKSYEQYF. CDR3 DNA sequence: TGCAGCGTTGAAGCAGGGGGCAAGTCCTACGAGCAGTACTTC. The rearrangement uses TRBV29-1 and TRBJ2-7, with 8 bases aligning to TRBD1. V lost 1 base and J lost 1; bases outside the gene matches: 3. Germline-derived CDR1 and CDR2 are SQVTM and ANQGSEA. There are 14 residues in the CDR3.

The rearrangement uses TRBV28 and TRBJ1-6; TRBD1 aligns across 9 bases. The V gene's germline CDR1 is MDHEN and CDR2 SYDVKM. V trimming: 5 bases; J trimming: 7 bases; junction bases outside the gene matches: 6. The CDR3 consists of 15 residues. The CDR3 DNA sequence: TGTGCCAGCAGTCCGACGGGACAGGGAAATTCACCCCTCCACTTT. Its protein product is CASSPTGQGNSPLHF.

The chain couples TRBV13 to TRBJ1-1; D ambiguous. V lost 0 bases and J lost 4, with 12 bases in between. The germline gives CDR1 PRHDT, CDR2 FYEKMQ (reference sequence). CDR3 length: 15 residues. This CDR3 is CASSLGGVIFTEAFF. The CDR3 DNA sequence: TGTGCCAGCAGCTTAGGTGGGGTCATTTTCACTGAAGCTTTCTTT.

This clone was seen a few times. This sequence joins TRBV14 and TRBJ1-4; D gene ambiguous. CDR1 is SGHDN, CDR2 FVKESK, per germline. The V gene lost 0 bases and the J gene lost 0 bases, with 8 bases spanning the gap. The CDR3 length is 16 residues. CDR3 in amino acids: CASSQEPEATNEKLFF. The DNA of the CDR3 is TGTGCCAGCAGCCAAGAGCCCGAGGCAACTAATGAAAAACTGTTTTTT.

This clone appeared a few times. V usage is TRBV29-1 and J usage is TRBJ1-2, with a possible D match to TRBD1 (5 bases). Trimming stripped 4 bases from V and 6 bases from J, with 15 bases between. CDR1 is SQVTM and CDR2 is ANQGSEA in the germline V gene. CDR3 length: 13 residues. The CDR3 spells CSVVDGALHGYTF. The DNA for the CDR3 is TGCAGCGTTGTGGACGGGGCACTGCATGGCTACACCTTC. Filled out from reference TRBV29-1 and TRBJ1-2, the complete variable domain reads SAVISQKPSRDICQRGTSLTIQCQVDSQVTMMFWYRQQPGQSLTLIATANQGSEATYESGFVIDKFPISRPNLTFSTLTVSNMSPEDSSIYLCSVVDGALHGYTFGSGTRLTVV.

The rearrangement links TRBV6-6 to TRBJ1-6; D not certain. This CDR3 is built from 16 residues. V was clipped by 2 bases and J by 8 bases, with 16 bases between them. Germline V gives CDR1 MNHNY, CDR2 SVGAGI (reference sequence). DNA of the CDR3: TGTGCCAGCAGTTACCTTACCGGCGGAGTGGATTCACCCCTCCACTTT. Translation: CASSYLTGGVDSPLHF.